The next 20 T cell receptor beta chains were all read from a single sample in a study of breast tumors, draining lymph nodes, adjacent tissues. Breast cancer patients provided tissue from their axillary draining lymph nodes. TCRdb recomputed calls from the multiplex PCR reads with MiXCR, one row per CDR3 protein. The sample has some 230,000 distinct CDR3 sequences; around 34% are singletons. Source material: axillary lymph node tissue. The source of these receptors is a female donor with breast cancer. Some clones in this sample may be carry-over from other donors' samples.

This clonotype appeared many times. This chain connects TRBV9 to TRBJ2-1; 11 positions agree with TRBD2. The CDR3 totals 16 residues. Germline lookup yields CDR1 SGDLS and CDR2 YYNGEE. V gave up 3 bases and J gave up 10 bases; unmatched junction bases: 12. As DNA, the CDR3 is TGTGCCAGCAGCGCCCACTCGCTAGCGGGGGGTGTAGAGCAGTTCTTC. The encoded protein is CASSAHSLAGGVEQFF.

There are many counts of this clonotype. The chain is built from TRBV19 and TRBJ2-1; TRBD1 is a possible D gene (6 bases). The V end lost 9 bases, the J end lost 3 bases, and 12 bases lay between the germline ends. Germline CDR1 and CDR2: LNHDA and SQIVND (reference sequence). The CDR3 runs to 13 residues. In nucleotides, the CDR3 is TGTGCCAGCTCGGGACAACGCTACAATGAGCAGTTCTTC. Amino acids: CASSGQRYNEQFF.

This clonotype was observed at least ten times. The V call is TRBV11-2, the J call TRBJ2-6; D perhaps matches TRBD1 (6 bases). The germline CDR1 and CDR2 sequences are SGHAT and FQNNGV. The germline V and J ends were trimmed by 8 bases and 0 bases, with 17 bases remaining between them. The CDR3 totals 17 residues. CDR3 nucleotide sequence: TGTGCCAGCCGAACGGACAGAGTGATCTCTGGGGCCAACGTCCTGACTTTC. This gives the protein CASRTDRVISGANVLTF.

The CDR3 loop is CASSPWDRGADTQYF. CDR3 nucleotides: TGTGCCAGTAGTCCGTGGGACAGGGGCGCGGATACGCAGTATTTT. The chain is built from TRBV19 and TRBJ2-3, with 10 bases fitting TRBD1. Germline CDR1 reads LNHDA; CDR2 reads SQIVND (reference sequence). CDR3 length equals 15 residues. V shed 5 bases, J shed 6 bases, and the junction held 8 bases outside the gene matches.

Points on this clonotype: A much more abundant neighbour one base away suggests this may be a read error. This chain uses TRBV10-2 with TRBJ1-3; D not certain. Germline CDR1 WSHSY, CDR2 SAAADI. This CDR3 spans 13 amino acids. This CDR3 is CAGSGESGNTIYF. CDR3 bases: TGCGCCGGCAGTGGGGAATCTGGAAACACCATATATTTT.

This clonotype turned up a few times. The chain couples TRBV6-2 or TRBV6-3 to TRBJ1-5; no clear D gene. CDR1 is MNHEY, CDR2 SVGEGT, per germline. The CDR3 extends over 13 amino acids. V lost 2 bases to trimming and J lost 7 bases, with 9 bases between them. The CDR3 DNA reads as TGTGCCAGCAGTTACAGGGAAGGGCAGCCCCAGCATTTT. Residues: CASSYREGQPQHF.

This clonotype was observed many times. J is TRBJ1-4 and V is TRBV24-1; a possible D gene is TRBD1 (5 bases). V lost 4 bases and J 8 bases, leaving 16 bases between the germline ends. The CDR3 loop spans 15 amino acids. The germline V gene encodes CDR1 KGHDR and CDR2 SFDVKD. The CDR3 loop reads CATSEGVPGREKLFF. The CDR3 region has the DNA TGTGCCACCAGTGAGGGGGTGCCGGGACGGGAAAAACTGTTTTTT.

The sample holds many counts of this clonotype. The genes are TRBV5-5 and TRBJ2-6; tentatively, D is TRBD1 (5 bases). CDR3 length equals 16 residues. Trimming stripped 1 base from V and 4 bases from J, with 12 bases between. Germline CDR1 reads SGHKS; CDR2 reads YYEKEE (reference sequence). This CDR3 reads CASSLSWTTGANVLTF. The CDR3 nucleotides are TGTGCCAGCAGCTTGTCGTGGACAACAGGGGCCAACGTCCTGACTTTC.

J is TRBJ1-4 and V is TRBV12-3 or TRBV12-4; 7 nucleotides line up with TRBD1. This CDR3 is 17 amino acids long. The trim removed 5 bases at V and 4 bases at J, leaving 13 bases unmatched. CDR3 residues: CASSPAGQQGYNEKLFF. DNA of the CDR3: TGTGCCAGCAGTCCTGCGGGCCAACAGGGGTATAATGAAAAACTGTTTTTT.

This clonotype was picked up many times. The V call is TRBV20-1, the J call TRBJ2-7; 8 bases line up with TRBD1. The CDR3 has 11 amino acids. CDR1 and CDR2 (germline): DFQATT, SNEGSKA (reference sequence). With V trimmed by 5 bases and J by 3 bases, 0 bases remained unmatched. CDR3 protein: CSAGQGYEQYF. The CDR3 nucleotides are TGCAGTGCTGGACAGGGCTACGAGCAGTACTTC.

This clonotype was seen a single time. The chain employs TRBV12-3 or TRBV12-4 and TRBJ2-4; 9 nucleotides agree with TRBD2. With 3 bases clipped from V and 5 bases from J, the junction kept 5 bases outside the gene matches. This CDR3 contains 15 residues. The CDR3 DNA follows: TGTGCCAGCAGTTTCGGCGGGAGGGCCGAAAACATTCAGTACTTC. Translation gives CASSFGGRAENIQYF.

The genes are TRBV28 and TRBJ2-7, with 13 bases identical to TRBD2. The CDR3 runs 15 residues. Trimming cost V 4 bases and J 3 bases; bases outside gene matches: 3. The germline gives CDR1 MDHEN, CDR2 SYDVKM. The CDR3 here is CASSSGTSGIYEQYF. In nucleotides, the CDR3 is TGTGCCAGCAGTTCCGGGACTAGCGGGATCTACGAGCAGTACTTC.

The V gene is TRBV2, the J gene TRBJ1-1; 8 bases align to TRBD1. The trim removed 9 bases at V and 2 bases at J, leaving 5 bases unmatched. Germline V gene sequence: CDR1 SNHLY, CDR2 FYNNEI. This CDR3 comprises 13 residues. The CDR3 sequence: CARLQGENTEAFF. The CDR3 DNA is TGTGCCAGGTTACAGGGGGAAAACACTGAAGCTTTCTTT. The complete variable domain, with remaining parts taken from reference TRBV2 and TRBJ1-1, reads EPEVTQTPSHQVTQMGQEVILRCVPISNHLYFYWYRQILGQKVEFLVSFYNNEISEKSEIFDDQFSVERPDGSNFTLKIRSTKLEDSAMYFCARLQGENTEAFFGQGTRLTVV.

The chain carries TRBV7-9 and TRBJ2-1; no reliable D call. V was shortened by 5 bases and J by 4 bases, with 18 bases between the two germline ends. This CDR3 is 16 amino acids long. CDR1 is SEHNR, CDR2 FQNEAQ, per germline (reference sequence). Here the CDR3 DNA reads TGTGCCAGCAGCACACTCACTACGGCTGCATACAATGAGCAGTTCTTC. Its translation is CASSTLTTAAYNEQFF.

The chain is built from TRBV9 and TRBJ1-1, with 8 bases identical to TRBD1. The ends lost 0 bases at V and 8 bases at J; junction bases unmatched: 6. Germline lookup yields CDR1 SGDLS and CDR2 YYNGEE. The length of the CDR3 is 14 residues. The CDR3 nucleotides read TGTGCCAGCAGCGTAGGGGGTGCAGGGGGCGAAGCTTTCTTT. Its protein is CASSVGGAGGEAFF. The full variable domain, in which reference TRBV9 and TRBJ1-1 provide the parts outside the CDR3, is DSGVTQTPKHLITATGQRVTLRCSPRSGDLSVYWYQQSLDQGLQFLIQYYNGEERAKGNILERFSAQQFPDLHSELNLSSLELGDSALYFCASSVGGAGGEAFFGQGTRLTVV.

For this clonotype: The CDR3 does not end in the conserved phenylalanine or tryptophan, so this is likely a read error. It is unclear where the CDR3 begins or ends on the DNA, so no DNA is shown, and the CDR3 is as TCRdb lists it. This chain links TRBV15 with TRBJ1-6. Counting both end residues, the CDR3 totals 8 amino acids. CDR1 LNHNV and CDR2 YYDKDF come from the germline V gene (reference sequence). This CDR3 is CATSKFRG.

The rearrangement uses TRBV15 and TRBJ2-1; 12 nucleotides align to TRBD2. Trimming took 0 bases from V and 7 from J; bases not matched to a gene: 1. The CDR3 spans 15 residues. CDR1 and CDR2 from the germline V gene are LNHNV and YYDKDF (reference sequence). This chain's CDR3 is CATSRELAGGNEQFF. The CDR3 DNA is TGTGCCACCAGCAGAGAACTAGCGGGAGGTAATGAGCAGTTCTTC.

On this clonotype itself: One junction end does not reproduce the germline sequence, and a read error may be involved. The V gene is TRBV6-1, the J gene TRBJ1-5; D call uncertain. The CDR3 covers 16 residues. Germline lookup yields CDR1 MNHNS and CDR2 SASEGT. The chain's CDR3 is CASSQATINSNQPQHF. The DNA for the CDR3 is TGTGCCAGCAGTCAAGCCACGATTAATAGCAATCAGCCCCAGCATTTT.

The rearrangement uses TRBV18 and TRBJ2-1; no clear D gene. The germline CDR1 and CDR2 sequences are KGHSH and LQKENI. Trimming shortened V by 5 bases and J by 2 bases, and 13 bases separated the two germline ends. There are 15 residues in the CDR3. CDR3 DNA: TGTGCCAGCTCAATAGACGGGTATGCCTACAATGAGCAGTTCTTC. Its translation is CASSIDGYAYNEQFF.

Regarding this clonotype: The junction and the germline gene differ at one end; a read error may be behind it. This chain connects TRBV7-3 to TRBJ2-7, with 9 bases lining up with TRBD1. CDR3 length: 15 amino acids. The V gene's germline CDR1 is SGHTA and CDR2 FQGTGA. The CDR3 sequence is CASSPGTGSPYEQHF. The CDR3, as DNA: TGTGCCAGCAGCCCTGGGACAGGGTCTCCCTACGAGCAGCACTTC.